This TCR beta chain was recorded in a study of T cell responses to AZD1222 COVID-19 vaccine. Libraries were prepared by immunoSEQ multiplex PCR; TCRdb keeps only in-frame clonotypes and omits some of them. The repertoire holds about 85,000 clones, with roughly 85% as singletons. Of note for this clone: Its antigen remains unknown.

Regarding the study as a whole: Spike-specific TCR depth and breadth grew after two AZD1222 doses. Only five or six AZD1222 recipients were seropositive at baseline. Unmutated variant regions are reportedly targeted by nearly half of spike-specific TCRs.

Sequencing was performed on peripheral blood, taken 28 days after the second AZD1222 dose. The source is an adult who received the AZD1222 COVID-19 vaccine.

CDR3 sequence reads: CASSQGATEAFF. DNA of the CDR3: TGTGCCAGCAGTCAAGGGGCTACTGAAGCTTTCTTT. V gene TRBV12-3 or TRBV12-4 combines with J gene TRBJ1-1, with D perhaps TRBD1 (5 bases). V was trimmed by 5 bases and J by 5 bases, leaving 9 bases between them. CDR3 length equals 12 residues.